The sequence of this T cell receptor (beta chain) was determined in a study of early T cells in non-severe SARS-CoV-2 infection. Study details: Bulk RNA from unsorted whole blood was sequenced; chains were unpaired.

This clonotype was recorded at least ten times. Its antigen is not identified. The CDR3 runs 14 residues. Germline CDR1 DFQATT, CDR2 SNEGSKA (reference sequence). V was shortened by 0 bases and J by 4 bases, with 9 bases between the two germline ends. Study-wide results and limits: Lookups in VDJdb leaned toward anti-spike CD8 responses and missed private and CD4 specificities.

The TCR library protocol was used to attach unique molecular identifiers. These identifiers were attached to individual cDNA molecules. TCRdb independently ran MiXCR on the 5' RACE reads; one entry per CDR3 protein. The repertoire consists of 60,000 or so distinct CDR3 sequences, with 8.5% to 12% occurring once and the leading ten covering about 4.4%. The sequence derives from an adult who was a healthcare worker with PCR-confirmed SARS-CoV-2 infection or an uninfected control (not recorded which). The sequencing sample was made of whole blood. The rearrangement links TRBV20-1 to TRBJ2-2; a possible D gene is TRBD2 (5 bases). In DNA, the CDR3 is TGCAGTGCTAGAGAAAGGGAGTTCACCGGGGAGCTGTTTTTT. Protein: CSAREREFTGELFF.